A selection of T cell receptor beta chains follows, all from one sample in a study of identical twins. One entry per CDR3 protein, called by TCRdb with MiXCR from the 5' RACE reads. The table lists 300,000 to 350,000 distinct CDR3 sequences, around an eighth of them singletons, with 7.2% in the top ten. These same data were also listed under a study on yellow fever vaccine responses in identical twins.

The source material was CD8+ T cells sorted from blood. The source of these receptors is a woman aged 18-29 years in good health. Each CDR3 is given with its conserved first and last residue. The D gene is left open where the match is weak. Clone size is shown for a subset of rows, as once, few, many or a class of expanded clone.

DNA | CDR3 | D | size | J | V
TGTGCCAGCAGCTTGGACGGCGCAAGGAACACTGAAGCTTTCTTT | CASSLDGARNTEAFF | - | few | TRBJ1-1 | TRBV5-6
TGTGCCAGCAGCTTAGCGCGGGTGTGGGATGAGCAGTTCTTC | CASSLARVWDEQFF | - | - | TRBJ2-1 | TRBV7-9
TGTGCCAGCAGCCCCTGGACTAGCGGGGAGCTGTTTTTT | CASSPWTSGELFF | TRBD2 | - | TRBJ2-2 | TRBV7-6
TGCGCCAGCGGAGAGGCAGTCTCCTACGAGCAGTACTTC | CASGEAVSYEQYF | - | - | TRBJ2-7 | TRBV4-1
TGTGCCAGCAGCCGCCCCTACGGGGAGCTGTTTTTT | CASSRPYGELFF | - | few | TRBJ2-2 | TRBV7-7
TGCGCCAGCTTCTCGACTAGCGGGAGCCCCAACACCGGGGAGCTGTTTTTT | CASFSTSGSPNTGELFF | TRBD2 | few | TRBJ2-2 | TRBV5-1
TGTGCCACCAGCGTACGACAGGGGATCGAGACCCAGTACTTC | CATSVRQGIETQYF | TRBD1 | few | TRBJ2-5 | TRBV15
TGTGCCAGCGTAGGAACTAGCACAGATACGCAGTATTTT | CASVGTSTDTQYF | - | few | TRBJ2-3 | TRBV5-6
TGTGCCAGCAGTTACGGGGTCGGGAGGGCATACAATGAGCAGTTCTTC | CASSYGVGRAYNEQFF | TRBD2 | - | TRBJ2-1 | TRBV6-5
TGTGCCAGCAGTTCCTACTATGAGCAGTTCTTC | CASSSYYEQFF | - | many | TRBJ2-1 | TRBV12-3/TRBV12-4
TGTGCCAGCACCACCAGCGGAGCGGCGTACAATGAGCAGTTCTTC | CASTTSGAAYNEQFF | - | - | TRBJ2-1 | TRBV5-5
TGTGCCAGCAGCCAAGGGGTGAAGCCCAGCGGGGAAAAACTGTTTTTT | CASSQGVKPSGEKLFF | - | few | TRBJ1-4 | TRBV3-1
TGTGCCAGCAGCTTACGGACGCAAGAGACCCAGTACTTC | CASSLRTQETQYF | - | many | TRBJ2-5 | TRBV7-9
TGCAGTGCTAGAGTCGGGACTAGCGACTACAATGAGCAGTTCTTC | CSARVGTSDYNEQFF | TRBD2 | many | TRBJ2-1 | TRBV20-1
TGTGCCAGCAGCCAGATACTAGCGGGAGACGGAGATACGCAGTATTTT | CASSQILAGDGDTQYF | TRBD2 | - | TRBJ2-3 | TRBV3-1
TGTGCCAGCAGCCCCGACCCGACTAGCGGGGTAGGAGAGACCCAGTACTTC | CASSPDPTSGVGETQYF | TRBD2 | - | TRBJ2-5 | TRBV3-1
TGTGCCAGCAGCTACTCTAATCAGGACCCAAACACTGAAGCTTTCTTT | CASSYSNQDPNTEAFF | - | few | TRBJ1-1 | TRBV7-8
TGTGCCAGCAGCCGAGGGACAGTCCAATTACAAGAGACCCAGTACTTC | CASSRGTVQLQETQYF | TRBD1 | - | TRBJ2-5 | TRBV11-1
TGCAGTGCTGCCCTAGCGGGGGAACAAGAGACCCAGTACTTC | CSAALAGEQETQYF | TRBD2 | - | TRBJ2-5 | TRBV20-1
TGTGCCAGCAGCAAGGGGGACGGGGGATTCTACAATGAGCAGTTCTTC | CASSKGDGGFYNEQFF | - | - | TRBJ2-1 | TRBV7-8
TGTGCCAGCAGTTGGTACGGGGCTGGCAATGAGCAGTTCTTC | CASSWYGAGNEQFF | - | few | TRBJ2-1 | TRBV2
TGCGCCATATCGGACAGAGATAATTCACCCCTCCACTTT | CAISDRDNSPLHF | - | few | TRBJ1-6 | TRBV4-1
TGTGCCAGCAGCCCTCTTGGGGGTCAGACCCAGTACTTC | CASSPLGGQTQYF | - | many | TRBJ2-5 | TRBV12-3/TRBV12-4
TGCAGTGCTGAGCCCTCGGGACAGGGCATTAGGGATACGCAGTATTTT | CSAEPSGQGIRDTQYF | TRBD1 | many | TRBJ2-3 | TRBV20-1
TGTGCCAGCAGTAACCTCGGGGCCCTCTACAATGAGCAGTTCTTC | CASSNLGALYNEQFF | - | few | TRBJ2-1 | TRBV5-5
TGTGCCAGCAGCCCTGATCCGGGACAGGGCTACAATGAGCAGTTCTTC | CASSPDPGQGYNEQFF | TRBD1 | few | TRBJ2-1 | TRBV5-5
TGTGCCAGCAGCTCCCCGATGACAGGCCCTAACTATGGCTACACCTTC | CASSSPMTGPNYGYTF | - | many | TRBJ1-2 | TRBV7-9
TGCGCCAGCAGCTTGCGCGGGGGGGCTTCGGATGAGCAGTTCTTC | CASSLRGGASDEQFF | TRBD2 | - | TRBJ2-1 | TRBV5-1
TGTGCCAGCAGTCCGGTACCGGGTTTCGCTAGCGGTCAGCCCCAGCATTTT | CASSPVPGFASGQPQHF | - | - | TRBJ1-5 | TRBV28
TGCAGTTCTAGAGAAACAGGGGGTGAGCAGTTCTTC | CSSRETGGEQFF | TRBD1 | - | TRBJ2-1 | TRBV20-1
TGTGCCAGCAACCCAGCCGGGGGGCCTGAGACCCAGTACTTC | CASNPAGGPETQYF | - | few | TRBJ2-5 | TRBV3-1
TGCAGCGTTGAAGATTACGACAGAAGCTCCTACGAGCAGTACTTC | CSVEDYDRSSYEQYF | - | few | TRBJ2-7 | TRBV29-1
TGTGCCAGCAGCCCACTCCTACCCGGGACTAGCGGTCACAATGAGCAGTTCTTC | CASSPLLPGTSGHNEQFF | TRBD2 | - | TRBJ2-1 | TRBV28
TGTGCCAGCAGTCCTGGTAAATTCCCCCTCCACTTT | CASSPGKFPLHF | - | - | TRBJ1-6 | TRBV12-3/TRBV12-4
TGTGCCAGCAGCCAAGCACTGACATTCCCCGACACAGATACGCAGTATTTT | CASSQALTFPDTDTQYF | - | many | TRBJ2-3 | TRBV4-2
TGTGCTAGTGTTCCGACAGGGCAAGATACGCAGTATTTT | CASVPTGQDTQYF | TRBD1 | - | TRBJ2-3 | TRBV12-5
TGTGCCAGCATTGACAGGGGCTACACAGATACGCAGTATTTT | CASIDRGYTDTQYF | TRBD1 | - | TRBJ2-3 | TRBV28
TGTGCCAGCAGTTTATCAGGCCCCCAGGTGGGCAATCAGCCCCAGCATTTT | CASSLSGPQVGNQPQHF | - | - | TRBJ1-5 | TRBV27
TGTGCCAGCAGTTATAGCGGGACGGCAGATACGCAGTATTTT | CASSYSGTADTQYF | TRBD2 | few | TRBJ2-3 | TRBV12-3/TRBV12-4
TGTGCCAGCCAGGGGGCTAGCGGGGCCGGGGAGCTGTTTTTT | CASQGASGAGELFF | - | - | TRBJ2-2 | TRBV2
TGTGCCAGCAGTTTATCAATATCCTTAGAGACCCAGTACTTC | CASSLSISLETQYF | - | few | TRBJ2-5 | TRBV28
TGTGCCAGCAGTGCCGGGCCGCAAGAGACCCAGTACTTC | CASSAGPQETQYF | - | - | TRBJ2-5 | TRBV6-4
TGCGCCAGCAGCGTAAGAGGGTCCGGGGTTAGGAACACTGAAGCTTTCTTT | CASSVRGSGVRNTEAFF | - | - | TRBJ1-1 | TRBV4-1
TGTGCCAGCAGTGAAAGCCCGACGGGTTCCCACGAGCAGTACTTC | CASSESPTGSHEQYF | - | - | TRBJ2-7 | TRBV6-1
TGTGCCAGCAGCCTCCCGGGTGGGTACATGAATGAGCAGTTCTTC | CASSLPGGYMNEQFF | - | many | TRBJ2-1 | TRBV5-5